The 29 T cell receptor beta chains presented below share a single source sample, sequenced in a study of T-cell reconstitution after alpha-beta-depleted transplantation in children. For TCRbeta, the library was prepared with unique molecular identifiers. TCRdb redid the calling of the PCR reads with MiXCR, one entry per CDR3 protein. The sample consists of roughly 200,000 distinct CDR3 sequences, roughly 10% of them appearing once. The sample was PBMCs, taken before TCRalphabeta/CD19-depleted stem cell transplant. These receptors were collected from a child less than two years old with acute myeloid leukemia, due to receive a stem cell transplant.

This clonotype showed up many times. The chain recombines TRBV10-3 with TRBJ2-4; a weak D match, TRBD2 (6 bases). The CDR3 is made up of 12 amino acids. CDR1 and CDR2 from the germline V gene are ENHRY and SYGVKD. Trimming stripped 3 bases from V and 10 bases from J, with 10 bases between. For the CDR3, the DNA is TGTGCCATCAGTGACCGACTAGAGATTCAGTACTTC. Protein sequence: CAISDRLEIQYF.

Comments on this clonotype: A much larger clone is a single base away; this may be a read error. The V and J genes are TRBV20-1 and TRBJ2-5; 9 bases align to TRBD2. Trimming at V came to 4 bases and at J to 2 bases, leaving 2 bases not matched to a gene. The CDR3 extends over 13 amino acids. The germline gives CDR1 DFQATT, CDR2 SNEGSKA (reference sequence). CDR3 DNA sequence: TGCAGTGCTATGGCGGGGGGGCAAGAGACCCAGTACTTC. Protein: CSAMAGGQETQYF.

This clonotype was detected ten times or more. The rearrangement uses TRBV6-5 and TRBJ1-2; 10 bases are shared with TRBD1. J was trimmed by 4 bases and V by 0 bases; bases with no gene match: 5. The CDR3 length is 16 residues. Germline CDR1 and CDR2: MNHEY and SVGAGI. For the CDR3, the DNA is TGTGCCAGCAGTTACTCTGGGACAGGGGCGTCCTATGGCTACACCTTC. It encodes CASSYSGTGASYGYTF.

The rearrangement uses TRBV29-1 and TRBJ2-3; 8 positions agree with TRBD2. With 1 base clipped from V and 5 bases from J, the junction kept 5 bases outside the gene matches. The V gene's germline CDR1 is SQVTM and CDR2 ANQGSEA. This CDR3 has 14 residues. In nucleotides, the CDR3 is TGCAGCGTTGAAGTAGCGGGGAGTCAAGATACGCAGTATTTT. This sequence encodes CSVEVAGSQDTQYF.

This clonotype was observed at least ten times. This sequence joins TRBV6-2 or TRBV6-3 and TRBJ1-1; D unclear. Germline assignment: CDR1 MNHEY and CDR2 SVGEGT. The CDR3 extends over 13 amino acids. Trimming took 4 bases from V and 5 from J, leaving 11 bases between them. The CDR3 DNA reads as TGTGCCAGCAGTTCGGACTTGGGGACTGAAGCTTTCTTT. This gives the protein CASSSDLGTEAFF.

The chain employs TRBV7-2 and TRBJ2-1; 11 bases are a match to TRBD2. After removal of 0 bases from V and 9 bases from J, the junction contained 4 bases not matched to a gene. In germline, CDR1 is SGHTA, CDR2 FQGNSA. The CDR3 spans 15 residues. CDR3 amino acids: CASSLASGRASEQFF. The CDR3, as DNA: TGTGCCAGCAGCTTAGCTAGCGGGAGGGCCAGTGAGCAGTTCTTC.

The chain carries TRBV12-3 or TRBV12-4 and TRBJ2-3, with 11 bases that match TRBD2. V lost 5 bases, J lost 3 bases, and 7 bases stayed unmatched. The CDR3 is made up of 16 amino acids. CDR3 region: CASSPLTSGVTDTQYF. In DNA, the CDR3 is TGTGCCAGCAGTCCATTGACTAGCGGGGTAACAGATACGCAGTATTTT.

This clonotype was observed many times. The chain employs TRBV2 and TRBJ2-5, with 9 nucleotides matching TRBD1. Germline CDR1 SNHLY, CDR2 FYNNEI. This CDR3 spans 14 amino acids. With 6 bases clipped from V and 5 bases from J, the junction kept 7 bases outside the gene matches. In DNA, the CDR3 is TGTGCCAGCAGCCGGGCGGACAGGGGTGAGACCCAGTACTTC. Translating it yields CASSRADRGETQYF.

This clonotype was seen a handful of times. The chain has TRBV30 and TRBJ2-1, with 9 bases matching TRBD2. This CDR3 is built from 14 residues. V lost 4 bases and J lost 6; bases outside the gene matches: 7. Germline loops: CDR1 GTSNPN, CDR2 SVGIG (reference sequence). CDR3 DNA: TGTGCCTGGACGGTCGCGGGGGGGCCCAATGAGCAGTTCTTC. It specifies CAWTVAGGPNEQFF.

CDR3 region: CASSFGGQSSGKTVYF. CDR3 nucleotides: TGTGCCAGCAGTTTCGGAGGACAGAGCTCTGGAAAGACCGTATATTTT. The V call is TRBV28, the J call TRBJ1-3; D is perhaps TRBD1 (6 bases). This CDR3 region has 16 residues. The V and J ends lost 3 bases and 14 bases respectively, with 26 bases between them. CDR1 and CDR2 from the germline V gene are MDHEN and SYDVKM.

This clonotype was seen repeatedly, ten times or more. One junction end disagrees with the germline gene, perhaps due to a read error. The chain is built from TRBV6-1 and TRBJ1-2; D not resolved. Per germline, CDR1 MNHNS and CDR2 SASEGT. The CDR3 length is 10 residues. CDR3 loop: CASSLTAYCF. CDR3 bases: TGTGCCAGCAGCCTAACGGCCTACTGCTTC.

The table lists this clonotype with many counts. CDR3 residues: CSARDPGQVPYEQYF. The CDR3 DNA follows: TGCAGTGCTAGAGATCCCGGACAAGTCCCGTACGAGCAGTACTTC. This rearrangement joins TRBV20-1 to TRBJ2-7; maybe TRBD1 (5 bases). Germline V gene data show CDR1 as DFQATT and CDR2 as SNEGSKA (reference sequence). The CDR3 extends over 15 amino acids. Trimming shortened V by 0 bases and J by 4 bases, and 16 bases separated the two germline ends.

This clonotype was observed once. This chain links TRBV4-2 with TRBJ1-1, with a weak D call TRBD1 (6 bases). The germline gives CDR1 LGHNA, CDR2 YNFKEQ. The CDR3 is 16 amino acids. V was pared by 1 base and J by 3 bases, with 15 bases between. CDR3 protein: CASSQGTALVDTEAFF. In DNA form, the CDR3 reads TGTGCCAGCAGCCAAGGGACAGCCCTAGTGGACACTGAAGCTTTCTTT.

The rearrangement joins TRBV5-1 to TRBJ2-1, with TRBD2 identical over 9 bases. This CDR3 is 15 amino acids long. Trimming at V came to 0 bases and at J to 7 bases, leaving 5 bases not matched to a gene. Germline V gives CDR1 SGHRS, CDR2 YFSETQ. For the CDR3, the DNA is TGCGCCAGCAGCTTGGGCGGGGGGGTTTCTAATGAGCAGTTCTTC. It yields the protein CASSLGGGVSNEQFF.

This clonotype was counted ten times or more. This chain connects TRBV12-3 or TRBV12-4 to TRBJ1-5, with D tentatively TRBD1 (5 bases). Trimming shortened V by 2 bases and J by 9 bases, and 26 bases separated the two germline ends. This CDR3 spans 18 amino acids. The CDR3: CASSLLTAGTIVRSPQHF. The CDR3 bases are TGTGCCAGCAGTTTACTGACAGCCGGAACTATAGTAAGGTCGCCCCAGCATTTT.

This clonotype was seen ten or more times. The chain has TRBV5-1 and TRBJ2-5; no clear D gene. The CDR3 is 16 residues long. The germline V gene encodes CDR1 SGHRS and CDR2 YFSETQ. V dropped 2 bases and J dropped 3 bases, with 17 bases sitting between them. CDR3 sequence: CASSLSSNRREETQYF. Here the CDR3 DNA reads TGCGCCAGCAGCTTAAGTTCAAACCGTCGAGAAGAGACCCAGTACTTC.

This clonotype was recorded many times. V is TRBV5-5 and J is TRBJ1-2, with unresolved D. There are 14 residues in the CDR3. Trimming stripped 1 base from V and 5 bases from J, with 12 bases between. Germline CDR1 reads SGHKS; CDR2 reads YYEKEE (reference sequence). The CDR3 sequence is CASSLSVGEYGYTF. The DNA of the CDR3 is TGTGCCAGCAGCTTGTCGGTCGGAGAATATGGCTACACCTTC.

The chain joins TRBV5-5 to TRBJ2-1; 9 bases map to TRBD2. CDR1 is SGHKS, CDR2 YYEKEE, per germline (reference sequence). This CDR3 region has 16 residues. The J segment lost 11 bases and the V segment lost 3 bases, leaving 15 bases of the junction unmatched. The CDR3 loop is CASSYSTIAGVGKQFF. CDR3 bases: TGTGCCAGCAGCTACTCAACAATAGCGGGAGTTGGTAAGCAGTTCTTC. Full variable domain (outside the CDR3, taken from reference TRBV5-5 and TRBJ2-1): DAGVTQSPTHLIKTRGQQVTLRCSPISGHKSVSWYQQVLGQGPQFIFQYYEKEERGRGNFPDRFSARQFPNYSSELNVNALLLGDSALYLCASSYSTIAGVGKQFFGPGTRLTVL.

This clonotype was seen repeatedly, ten times or more. The J gene is TRBJ1-6, the V gene TRBV11-1, with 8 bases aligning to TRBD1. Unmatched junction bases numbered 3, after V lost 1 base and J lost 7 bases. The V gene's germline CDR1 is SGHAT and CDR2 FQDESV (reference sequence). The CDR3 has 15 amino acids. In DNA form, the CDR3 reads TGTGCCAGCAGCTTAGAGGGACAGGCGAATTCACCCCTCCACTTT. As protein: CASSLEGQANSPLHF.

The gene calls are TRBV7-2 and TRBJ2-3; D uncertain. From germline, CDR1 is SGHTA and CDR2 FQGNSA. The V and J ends lost 5 bases and 0 bases respectively, with 12 bases between them. This CDR3 region has 15 residues. CDR3 in amino acids: CASSRIRASTDTQYF. CDR3 nucleotides: TGTGCCAGCAGCCGGATACGTGCTAGCACAGATACGCAGTATTTT.

There are many counts of this clonotype. V is TRBV12-3 or TRBV12-4 and J is TRBJ1-1; weak D call: TRBD1 (5 bases). V shed 6 bases and J shed 3 bases, with 11 bases lying between them. This CDR3 is built from 13 residues. The CDR3 is CASSHGGYTEAFF. In DNA form, the CDR3 reads TGTGCCAGCAGCCATGGGGGGTACACTGAAGCTTTCTTT.

In this sample, this clonotype turned up once. The chain carries TRBV20-1 and TRBJ2-7; D gene ambiguous. CDR1 and CDR2 from the germline V gene are DFQATT and SNEGSKA (reference sequence). Trimming removed 5 bases at V and 0 bases at J, with 23 bases between. The CDR3 consists of 17 residues. The CDR3 bases are TGCAGTGCTGGATCCGTCCCGGGTACAGCAAGCTCCTACGAGCAGTACTTC. Amino acid sequence: CSAGSVPGTASSYEQYF.

This clonotype was found many times. The chain has TRBV24-1 and TRBJ1-1; D ambiguous. V lost 2 bases and J 1 base, leaving 1 base between the germline ends. CDR3 size: 12 residues. Germline CDR1 is KGHDR and CDR2 is SFDVKD. The CDR3 coding sequence is TGTGCCACCAGTGATTCGAACACTGAAGCTTTCTTT. This sequence encodes CATSDSNTEAFF.

This clonotype was seen ten or more times. V usage is TRBV20-1 and J usage is TRBJ2-3; 12 bases map to TRBD2. J was trimmed by 7 bases and V by 6 bases; bases with no gene match: 14. CDR1 DFQATT and CDR2 SNEGSKA come from the germline V gene (reference sequence). The CDR3 loop spans 16 amino acids. DNA of the CDR3: TGCAGTGCCCCCAGAGGTCTAGCGGGGGGGATATATACGCAGTATTTT. It translates to CSAPRGLAGGIYTQYF.

This clonotype has a count of ten or more. The V and J genes are TRBV7-9 and TRBJ2-7, with D uncertain. CDR3 length: 12 residues. The ends were cut back, 6 bases at V and 9 bases at J, with 15 bases in the middle. In germline, CDR1 is SEHNR, CDR2 FQNEAQ (reference sequence). The CDR3 sequence: CASSPEETGQYF. CDR3 sequence (DNA): TGTGCCAGCAGTCCAGAGGAGACGGGGCAGTACTTC. Combining the CDR3 with reference TRBV7-9 and TRBJ2-7 gives the whole variable domain DTGVSQNPRHKITKRGQNVTFRCDPISEHNRLYWYRQTLGQGPEFLTYFQNEAQLEKSRLLSDRFSAERPKGSFSTLEIQRTEQGDSAMYLCASSPEETGQYFGPGTRLTVT.

This clonotype was counted ten times or more. This chain connects TRBV7-2 to TRBJ2-3, with D perhaps TRBD2 (6 bases). The CDR3 has 15 residues. The germline V gene has CDR1 SGHTA and CDR2 FQGNSA. Trimming left V 6 bases short and J 3 bases short, with 16 bases between. The CDR3 coding sequence is TGTGCCAGCAGTCCGGCCGGGAGTTTAACAGATACGCAGTATTTT. Encoded protein: CASSPAGSLTDTQYF.

The J gene is TRBJ2-7, the V gene TRBV5-6, with D unresolved. This CDR3 region has 13 residues. V was trimmed by 2 bases and J by 5 bases, leaving 11 bases between them. The germline gives CDR1 SGHDT, CDR2 YYEEEE. The CDR3 DNA is TGTGCCAGCAGCTTCGCCGAAGCTCACGAGCAGTACTTC. Amino acids: CASSFAEAHEQYF. The entire variable domain, with the rest obtained from reference TRBV5-6 and TRBJ2-7, is as follows: DAGVTQSPTHLIKTRGQQVTLRCSPKSGHDTVSWYQQALGQGPQFIFQYYEEEERQRGNFPDRFSGHQFPNYSSELNVNALLLGDSALYLCASSFAEAHEQYFGPGTRLTVT.

This clonotype was seen ten or more times. The V and J genes are TRBV20-1 and TRBJ2-3, with D possibly being TRBD1 (5 bases). This CDR3 has 12 residues. Germline loops: CDR1 DFQATT, CDR2 SNEGSKA (reference sequence). This CDR3 reads CGSTDRTDTQYF. CDR3 in DNA: TGCGGGTCGACAGACCGAACAGATACGCAGTATTTT.

This clonotype was observed at least ten times. The V gene is TRBV5-1, the J gene TRBJ2-3; D unresolved. The V end was cut by 1 base, the J end by 2 bases, with 5 bases between. Germline lookup yields CDR1 SGHRS and CDR2 YFSETQ. CDR3 size: 13 residues. The CDR3 DNA sequence: TGCGCCAGCAGCTTGTCCGACACAGATACGCAGTATTTT. Protein sequence: CASSLSDTDTQYF.